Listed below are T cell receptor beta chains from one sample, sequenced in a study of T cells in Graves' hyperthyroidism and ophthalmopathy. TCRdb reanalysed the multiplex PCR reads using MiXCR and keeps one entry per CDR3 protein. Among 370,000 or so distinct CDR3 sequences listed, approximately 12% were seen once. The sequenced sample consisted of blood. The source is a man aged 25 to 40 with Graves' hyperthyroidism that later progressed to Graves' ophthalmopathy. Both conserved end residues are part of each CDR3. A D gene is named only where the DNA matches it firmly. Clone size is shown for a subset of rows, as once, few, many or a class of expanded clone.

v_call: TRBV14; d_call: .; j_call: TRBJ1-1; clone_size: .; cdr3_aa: CASSPGTSRTEAFF
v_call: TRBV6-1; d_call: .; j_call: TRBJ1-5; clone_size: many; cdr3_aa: CASSDNRNQPQHF
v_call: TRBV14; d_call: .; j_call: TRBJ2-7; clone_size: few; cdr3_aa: CASSPRNRLTGREQYF
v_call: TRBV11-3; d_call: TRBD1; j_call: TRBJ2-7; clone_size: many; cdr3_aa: CASSYPGTGDEQYF
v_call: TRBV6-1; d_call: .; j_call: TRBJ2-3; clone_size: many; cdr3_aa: CASSKLDRPSTDTQYF
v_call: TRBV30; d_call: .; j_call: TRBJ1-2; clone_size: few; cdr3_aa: CAWSPVPMRYTF
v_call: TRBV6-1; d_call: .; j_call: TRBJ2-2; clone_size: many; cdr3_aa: CASSYRVDAGELFF
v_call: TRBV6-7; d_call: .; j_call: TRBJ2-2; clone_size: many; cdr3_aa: CASSYSRTHTNTGELFF
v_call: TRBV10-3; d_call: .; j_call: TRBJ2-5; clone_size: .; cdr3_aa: CAISESGGQETQYF
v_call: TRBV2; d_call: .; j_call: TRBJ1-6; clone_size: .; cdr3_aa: CASSERWASPLHF
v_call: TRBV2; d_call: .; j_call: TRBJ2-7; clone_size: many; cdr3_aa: CASSESYPNEQYF
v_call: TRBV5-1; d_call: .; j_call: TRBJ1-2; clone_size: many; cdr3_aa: CASSQDASTYGYTF
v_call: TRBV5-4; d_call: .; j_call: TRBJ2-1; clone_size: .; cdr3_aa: CASSQVEGALGEQFF
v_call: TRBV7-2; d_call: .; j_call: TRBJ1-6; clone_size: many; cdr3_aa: CASSSRHTSSPLHF
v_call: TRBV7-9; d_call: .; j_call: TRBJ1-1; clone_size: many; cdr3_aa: CASSLPKGGLMNTEAFF
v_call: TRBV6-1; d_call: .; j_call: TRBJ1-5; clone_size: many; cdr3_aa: CASSEALTDNQPQHF
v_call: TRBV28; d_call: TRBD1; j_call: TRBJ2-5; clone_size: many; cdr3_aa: CASRYDRGGETQYF
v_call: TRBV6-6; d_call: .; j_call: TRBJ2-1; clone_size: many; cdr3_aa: CASSYDSSYNEQFF
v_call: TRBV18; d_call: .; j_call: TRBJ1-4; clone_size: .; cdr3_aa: CASSAGVDEKLFF
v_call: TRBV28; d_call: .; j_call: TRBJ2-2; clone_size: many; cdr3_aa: CASTSVGATGELFF